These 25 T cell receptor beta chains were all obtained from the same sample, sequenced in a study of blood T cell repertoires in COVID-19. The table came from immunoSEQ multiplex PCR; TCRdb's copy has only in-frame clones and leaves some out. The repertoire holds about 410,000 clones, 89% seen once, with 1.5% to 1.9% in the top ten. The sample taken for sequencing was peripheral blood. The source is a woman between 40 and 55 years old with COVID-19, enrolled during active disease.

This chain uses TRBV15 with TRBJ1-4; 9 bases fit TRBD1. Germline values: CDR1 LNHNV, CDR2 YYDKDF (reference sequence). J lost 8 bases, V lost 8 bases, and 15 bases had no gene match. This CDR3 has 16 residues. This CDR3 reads CATGQITGGLGEKLFF. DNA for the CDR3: TGTGCCACCGGTCAAATAACAGGGGGCTTAGGAGAAAAACTGTTTTTT.

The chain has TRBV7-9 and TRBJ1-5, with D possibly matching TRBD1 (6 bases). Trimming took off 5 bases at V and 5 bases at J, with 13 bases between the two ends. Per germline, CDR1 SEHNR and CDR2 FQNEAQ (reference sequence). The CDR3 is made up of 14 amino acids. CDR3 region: CASSMTGWDQPQHF. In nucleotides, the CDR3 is TGTGCCAGCAGCATGACAGGTTGGGATCAGCCCCAGCATTTT.

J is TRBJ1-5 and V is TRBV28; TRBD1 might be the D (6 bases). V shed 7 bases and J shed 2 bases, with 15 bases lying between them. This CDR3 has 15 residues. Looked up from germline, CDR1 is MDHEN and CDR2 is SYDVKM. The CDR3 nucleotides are TGTGCCAGCACCGAAGGGGGGGTAGGCAATCAGCCCCAGCATTTT. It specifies CASTEGGVGNQPQHF.

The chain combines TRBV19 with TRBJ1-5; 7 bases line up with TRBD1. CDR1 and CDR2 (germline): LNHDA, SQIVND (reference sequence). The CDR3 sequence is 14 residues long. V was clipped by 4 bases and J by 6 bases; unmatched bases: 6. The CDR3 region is CASSTGQVLQPQHF. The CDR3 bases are TGTGCCAGTAGTACCGGACAGGTCCTTCAGCCCCAGCATTTT.

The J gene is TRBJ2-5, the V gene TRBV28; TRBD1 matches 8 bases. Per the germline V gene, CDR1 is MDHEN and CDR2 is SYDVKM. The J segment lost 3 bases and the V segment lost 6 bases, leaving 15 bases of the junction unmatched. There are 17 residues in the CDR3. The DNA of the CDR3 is TGTGCCAGCAGCACCAGTTGGACAGGGTGGGCCAAAGAGACCCAGTACTTC. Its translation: CASSTSWTGWAKETQYF.

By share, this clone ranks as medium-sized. The CDR3 nucleotides are TGTGCCAGCAGTTACGAGGCGGGTTCCTACGAGCAGTACTTC. Translating gives CASSYEAGSYEQYF. This sequence joins TRBV6-2 or TRBV6-3 and TRBJ2-7, with a possible D match to TRBD2 (5 bases). V was cut by 2 bases and J by 1 base, with 9 bases left in between. The CDR3 consists of 14 residues. Germline values: CDR1 MNHEY, CDR2 SVGEGT.

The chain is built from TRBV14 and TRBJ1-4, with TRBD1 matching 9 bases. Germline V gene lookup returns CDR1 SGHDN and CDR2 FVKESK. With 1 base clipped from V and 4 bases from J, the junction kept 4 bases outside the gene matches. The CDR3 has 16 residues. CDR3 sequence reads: CASSQGGQGINEKLFF. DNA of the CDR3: TGTGCCAGCAGCCAAGGGGGACAGGGTATTAATGAAAAACTGTTTTTT.

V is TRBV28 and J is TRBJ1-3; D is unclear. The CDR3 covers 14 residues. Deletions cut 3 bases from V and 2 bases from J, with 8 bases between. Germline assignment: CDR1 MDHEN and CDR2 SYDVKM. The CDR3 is CASSFRVAGNTIYF. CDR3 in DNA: TGTGCCAGCAGTTTTCGGGTCGCTGGAAACACCATATATTTT.

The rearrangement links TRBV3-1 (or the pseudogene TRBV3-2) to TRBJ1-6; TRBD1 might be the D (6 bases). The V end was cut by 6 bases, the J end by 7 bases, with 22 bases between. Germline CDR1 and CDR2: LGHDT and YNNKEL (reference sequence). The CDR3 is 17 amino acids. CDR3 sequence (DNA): TGTGCCAGCAGACATGCCCTCAGGGGCCCACGGAATTCACCCCTCCACTTT. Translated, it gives CASRHALRGPRNSPLHF.

CDR3 sequence reads: CAWSVWPSNSGRTYEQYF. CDR3 DNA: TGTGCCTGGAGTGTTTGGCCTTCTAATAGCGGGAGGACGTACGAGCAGTACTTC. The chain has TRBV30 and TRBJ2-7; TRBD2 agrees at 10 bases. The CDR3 loop spans 18 amino acids. CDR1 is GTSNPN and CDR2 is SVGIG in the germline V gene (reference sequence). Unmatched junction bases numbered 15, after V lost 0 bases and J lost 4 bases.

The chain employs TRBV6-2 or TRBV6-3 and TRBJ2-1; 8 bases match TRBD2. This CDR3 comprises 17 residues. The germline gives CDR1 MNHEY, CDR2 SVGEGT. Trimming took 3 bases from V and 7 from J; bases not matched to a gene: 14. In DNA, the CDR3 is TGTGCCAGCAGTTATGGGGTCACGGGACTAGTGGGAAATGAGCAGTTCTTC. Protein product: CASSYGVTGLVGNEQFF.

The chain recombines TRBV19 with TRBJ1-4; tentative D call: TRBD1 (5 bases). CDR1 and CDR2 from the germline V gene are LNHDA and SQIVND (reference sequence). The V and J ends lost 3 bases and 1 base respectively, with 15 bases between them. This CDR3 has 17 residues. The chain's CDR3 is CASSIAAGSLTNEKLFF. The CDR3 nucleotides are TGTGCCAGTAGTATCGCCGCAGGGTCATTAACTAATGAAAAACTGTTTTTT.

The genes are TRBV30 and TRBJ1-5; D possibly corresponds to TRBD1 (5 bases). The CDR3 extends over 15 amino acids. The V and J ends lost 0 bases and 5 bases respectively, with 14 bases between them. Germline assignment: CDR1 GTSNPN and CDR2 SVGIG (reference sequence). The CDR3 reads CAWSVGQGRYQPQHF. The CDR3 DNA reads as TGTGCCTGGAGTGTAGGTCAGGGCCGTTATCAGCCCCAGCATTTT.

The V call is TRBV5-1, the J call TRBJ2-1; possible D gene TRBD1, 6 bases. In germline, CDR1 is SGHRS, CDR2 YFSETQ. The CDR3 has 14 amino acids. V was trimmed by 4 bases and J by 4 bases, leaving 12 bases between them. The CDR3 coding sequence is TGCGCCAGCAGCCTCGTTGGACAGTACAATGAGCAGTTCTTC. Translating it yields CASSLVGQYNEQFF. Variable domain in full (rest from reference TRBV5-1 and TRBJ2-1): KAGVTQTPRYLIKTRGQQVTLSCSPISGHRSVSWYQQTPGQGLQFLFEYFSETQRNKGNFPGRFSGRQFSNSRSEMNVSTLELGDSALYLCASSLVGQYNEQFFGPGTRLTVL.

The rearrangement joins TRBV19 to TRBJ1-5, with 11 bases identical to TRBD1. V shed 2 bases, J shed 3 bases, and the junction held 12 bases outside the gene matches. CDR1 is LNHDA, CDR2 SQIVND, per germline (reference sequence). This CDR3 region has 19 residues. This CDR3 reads CASSISRWGTGGINQPQHF. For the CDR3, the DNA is TGTGCCAGTAGTATATCTCGATGGGGGACAGGGGGGATCAATCAGCCCCAGCATTTT.

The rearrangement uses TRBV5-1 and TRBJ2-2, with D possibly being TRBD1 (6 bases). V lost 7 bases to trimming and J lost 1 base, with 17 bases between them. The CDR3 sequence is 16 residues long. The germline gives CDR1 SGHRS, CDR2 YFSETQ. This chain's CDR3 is CASAVLIQGNTGELFF. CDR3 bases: TGCGCCAGCGCTGTTTTAATACAGGGGAACACCGGGGAGCTGTTTTTT.

The CDR3 DNA is TGTGCCAGCAGCCAAGTAAATGGCGGGGCCGGGACCCAGTACTTC. It translates to CASSQVNGGAGTQYF. This chain uses TRBV3-1 (or the pseudogene TRBV3-2) with TRBJ2-5; D might be TRBD2 (6 bases). CDR1 and CDR2 (germline): LGHDT, YNNKEL (reference sequence). This CDR3 spans 15 amino acids. Deletions cut 1 base from V and 7 bases from J, with 16 bases between.

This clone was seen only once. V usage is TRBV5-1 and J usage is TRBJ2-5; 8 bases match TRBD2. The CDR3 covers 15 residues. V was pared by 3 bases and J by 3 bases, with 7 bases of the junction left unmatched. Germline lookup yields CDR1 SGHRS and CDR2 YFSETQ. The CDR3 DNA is TGCGCCAGCAGCTATCAAGCGGGAGCAGAAGAGACCCAGTACTTC. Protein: CASSYQAGAEETQYF.

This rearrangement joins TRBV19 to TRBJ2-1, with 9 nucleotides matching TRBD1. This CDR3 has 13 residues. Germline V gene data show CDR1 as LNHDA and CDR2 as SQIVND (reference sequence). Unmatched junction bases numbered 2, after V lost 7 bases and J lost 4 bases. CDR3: CASTTGGYNEQFF. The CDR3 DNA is TGTGCCAGTACGACAGGGGGGTACAATGAGCAGTTCTTC.

For the CDR3, the DNA is TGTGCCAGCAGCTTAGGTTGGGGGCCGGGCACTGAAGCTTTCTTT. Residues: CASSLGWGPGTEAFF. The chain links TRBV7-2 to TRBJ1-1, with D possibly TRBD1 on 6 matching bases. This CDR3 is 15 amino acids long. V lost 1 base and J lost 4, with 13 bases in between. Looked up from germline, CDR1 is SGHTA and CDR2 is FQGNSA.

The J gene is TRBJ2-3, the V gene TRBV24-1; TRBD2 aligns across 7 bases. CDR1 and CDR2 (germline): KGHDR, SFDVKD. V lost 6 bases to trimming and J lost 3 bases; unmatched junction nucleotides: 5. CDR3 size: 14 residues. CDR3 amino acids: CATSQTSRTDTQYF. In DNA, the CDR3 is TGTGCCACCAGTCAGACTAGCAGGACAGATACGCAGTATTTT.

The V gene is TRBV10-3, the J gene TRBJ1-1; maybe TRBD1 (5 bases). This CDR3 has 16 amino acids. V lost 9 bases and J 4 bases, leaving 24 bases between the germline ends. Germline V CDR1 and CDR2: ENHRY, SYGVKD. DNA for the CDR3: TGTGCCATTGGTACCCAAAGAGGGGAGGGGAGCACTGAAGCTTTCTTT. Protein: CAIGTQRGEGSTEAFF.

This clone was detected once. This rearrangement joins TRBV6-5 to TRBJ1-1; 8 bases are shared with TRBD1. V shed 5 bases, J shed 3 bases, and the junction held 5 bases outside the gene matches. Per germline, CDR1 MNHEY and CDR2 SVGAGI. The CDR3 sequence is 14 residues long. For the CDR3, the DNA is TGTGCCAGCAGTATATCGACAGGGGACACTGAAGCTTTCTTT. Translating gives CASSISTGDTEAFF.

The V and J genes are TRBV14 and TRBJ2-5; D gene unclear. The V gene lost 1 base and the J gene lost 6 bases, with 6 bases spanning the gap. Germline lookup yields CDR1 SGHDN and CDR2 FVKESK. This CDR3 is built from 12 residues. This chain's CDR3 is CASSQVLQTQYF. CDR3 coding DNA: TGTGCCAGCAGCCAAGTTCTACAGACCCAGTACTTC. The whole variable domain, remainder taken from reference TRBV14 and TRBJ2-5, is EAGVTQFPSHSVIEKGQTVTLRCDPISGHDNLYWYRRVMGKEIKFLLHFVKESKQDESGMPNNRFLAERTGGTYSTLKVQPAELEDSGVYFCASSQVLQTQYFGPGTRLLVL.

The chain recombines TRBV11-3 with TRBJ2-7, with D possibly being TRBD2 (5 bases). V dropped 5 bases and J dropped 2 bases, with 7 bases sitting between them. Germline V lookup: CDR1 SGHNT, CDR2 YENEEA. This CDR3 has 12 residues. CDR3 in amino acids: CASSPGAYEQYF. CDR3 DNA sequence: TGTGCCAGCAGCCCCGGGGCCTACGAGCAGTACTTC. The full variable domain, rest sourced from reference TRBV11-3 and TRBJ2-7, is EAGVVQSPRYKIIEKKQPVAFWCNPISGHNTLYWYLQNLGQGPELLIRYENEEAVDDSQLPKDRFSAERLKGVDSTLKIQPAELGDSAVYLCASSPGAYEQYFGPGTRLTVT.